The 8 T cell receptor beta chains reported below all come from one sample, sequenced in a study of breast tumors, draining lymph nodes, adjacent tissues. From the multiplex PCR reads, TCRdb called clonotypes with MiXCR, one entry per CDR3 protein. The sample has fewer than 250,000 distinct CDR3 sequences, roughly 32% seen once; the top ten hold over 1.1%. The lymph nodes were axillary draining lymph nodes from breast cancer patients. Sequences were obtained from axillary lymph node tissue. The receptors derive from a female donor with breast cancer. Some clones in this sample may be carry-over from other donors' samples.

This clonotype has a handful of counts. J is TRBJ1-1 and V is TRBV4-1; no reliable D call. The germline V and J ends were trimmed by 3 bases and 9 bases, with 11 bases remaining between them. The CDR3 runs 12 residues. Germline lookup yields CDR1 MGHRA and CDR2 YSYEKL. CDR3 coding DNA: TGCGCCAGCAGCCATGGGGTAAATAAAGCTTTCTTT. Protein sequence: CASSHGVNKAFF.

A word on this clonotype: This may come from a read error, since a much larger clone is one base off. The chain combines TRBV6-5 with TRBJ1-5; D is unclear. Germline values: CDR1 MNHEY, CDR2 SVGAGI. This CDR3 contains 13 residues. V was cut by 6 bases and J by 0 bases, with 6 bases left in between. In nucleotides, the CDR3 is TGTGCCAGCAGCCATTATAGCAATCAGCCCCAGCATTTT. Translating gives CASSHYSNQPQHF.

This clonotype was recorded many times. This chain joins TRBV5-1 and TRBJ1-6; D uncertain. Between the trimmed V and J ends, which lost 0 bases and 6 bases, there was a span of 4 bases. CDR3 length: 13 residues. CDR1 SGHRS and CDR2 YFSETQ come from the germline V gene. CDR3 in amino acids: CASSLDPNSPLHF. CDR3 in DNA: TGCGCCAGCAGCTTGGACCCTAATTCACCCCTCCACTTT. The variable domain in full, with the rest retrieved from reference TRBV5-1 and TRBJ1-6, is KAGVTQTPRYLIKTRGQQVTLSCSPISGHRSVSWYQQTPGQGLQFLFEYFSETQRNKGNFPGRFSGRQFSNSRSEMNVSTLELGDSALYLCASSLDPNSPLHFGNGTRLTVT.

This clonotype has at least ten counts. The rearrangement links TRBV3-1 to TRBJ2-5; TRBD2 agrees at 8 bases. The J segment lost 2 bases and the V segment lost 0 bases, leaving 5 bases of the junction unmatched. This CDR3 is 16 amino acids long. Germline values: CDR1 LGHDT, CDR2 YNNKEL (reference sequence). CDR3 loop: CASSQDGTGGQETQYF. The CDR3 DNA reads TGTGCCAGCAGCCAAGATGGAACGGGAGGGCAAGAGACCCAGTACTTC.

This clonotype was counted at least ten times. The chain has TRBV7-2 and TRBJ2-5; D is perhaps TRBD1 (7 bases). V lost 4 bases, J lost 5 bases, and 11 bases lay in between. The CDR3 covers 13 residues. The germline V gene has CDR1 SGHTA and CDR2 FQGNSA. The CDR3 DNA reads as TGTGCCAGCAGCTCCAGGGGGGTGGAGACCCAGTACTTC. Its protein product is CASSSRGVETQYF.

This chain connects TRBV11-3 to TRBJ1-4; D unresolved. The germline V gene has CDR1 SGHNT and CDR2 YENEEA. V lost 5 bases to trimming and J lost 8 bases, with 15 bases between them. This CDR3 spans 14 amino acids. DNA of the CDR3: TGTGCCAGCAGCATCGGACGGGTGGACGAAAAACTGTTTTTT. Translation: CASSIGRVDEKLFF.

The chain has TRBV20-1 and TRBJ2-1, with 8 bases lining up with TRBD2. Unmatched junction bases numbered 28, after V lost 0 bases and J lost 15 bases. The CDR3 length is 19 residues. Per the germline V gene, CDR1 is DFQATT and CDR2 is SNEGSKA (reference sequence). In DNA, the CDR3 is TGCAGTGCTAGAGATACGATTAGCGGGATAATTCTCCCTCACAATGAGTGGTTCTTC. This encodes CSARDTISGIILPHNEWFF.

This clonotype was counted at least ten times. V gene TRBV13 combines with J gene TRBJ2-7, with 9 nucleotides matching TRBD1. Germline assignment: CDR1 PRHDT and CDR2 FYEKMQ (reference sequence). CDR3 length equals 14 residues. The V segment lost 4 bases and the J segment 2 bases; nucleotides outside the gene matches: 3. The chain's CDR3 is CASSYGTGTYEQYF. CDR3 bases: TGTGCCAGCAGCTACGGGACAGGGACCTACGAGCAGTACTTC.